This TCR beta chain was found in a study of identical twins. TCRdb itself ran the 5' RACE reads through MiXCR, one entry per CDR3 protein. The sample lists some 1,700,000 distinct CDR3 sequences, 32% occurring once. Per germline, CDR1 ENHRY and CDR2 SYGVKD. V gave up 8 bases and J gave up 6 bases, with 14 bases separating them. The CDR3 covers 13 residues. V is TRBV10-3 and J is TRBJ2-1, with a tentative D call TRBD2 (5 bases). Sequenced material: cord blood. The source of this sequence is a newborn girl in good health. CDR3 nucleotide sequence: TGTGCCATCTTAAGGCGGAGCGGCAATGAGCAGTTCTTC. Translation: CAILRRSGNEQFF.